The 15 T cell receptor beta chains below were found in one sample sequenced in a study of early T cells in non-severe SARS-CoV-2 infection. One entry per CDR3 protein results from TCRdb running MiXCR on the 5' RACE reads. The sample consists of more than 25,000 distinct CDR3 sequences, 4.5% of them appearing once. The material sequenced was whole blood. Receptors were obtained from an adult who was a healthcare worker with PCR-confirmed SARS-CoV-2 infection or an uninfected control (not recorded which).

This clonotype showed up just a few times. Germline is not matched at one junction end, which may reflect a read error. The chain is built from TRBV30 and TRBJ1-5, with 7 positions matching TRBD1. The germline V gene encodes CDR1 GTSNPN and CDR2 SVGIG (reference sequence). This CDR3 is built from 15 residues. The CDR3 DNA sequence: TGTGCCTGGAGTGTCCGAGGCAGGGGGGATCAGCCCCAGCACTTT. Translating gives CAWSVRGRGDQPQHF.

This clonotype was seen repeatedly, ten times or more. The chain uses TRBV18 and TRBJ2-2; D uncertain. Trimming pared 3 bases from V and 0 bases from J, leaving 8 bases between. Per the germline V gene, CDR1 is KGHSH and CDR2 is LQKENI. The CDR3 has 15 amino acids. CDR3 bases: TGTGCCAGCTCACCTTGGGCGGCGAACACCGGGGAGCTGTTTTTT. This encodes CASSPWAANTGELFF.

This clonotype was seen many times. The rearrangement uses TRBV2 and TRBJ2-5; D assignment may be TRBD1 or TRBD2 (5 bases each). CDR3 size: 12 residues. Germline-derived CDR1 and CDR2 are SNHLY and FYNNEI. Deletions cut 1 base from V and 13 bases from J, with 13 bases between. The CDR3 bases are TGTGCCAGCAGTGAAGGTGGCATGGGACGGTACTTC. This translates into CASSEGGMGRYF.

This clonotype was counted at least ten times. The chain recombines TRBV11-2 with TRBJ1-3; D uncertain. The CDR3 runs to 16 residues. The ends were cut back, 5 bases at V and 2 bases at J, with 16 bases in the middle. Per germline, CDR1 SGHAT and CDR2 FQNNGV. CDR3: CASSPDLRVAGNTIYF. The CDR3 nucleotides read TGTGCCAGCAGCCCAGATTTGAGGGTGGCTGGAAACACCATATATTTT. Variable domain in full (rest from reference TRBV11-2 and TRBJ1-3): EAGVAQSPRYKIIEKRQSVAFWCNPISGHATLYWYQQILGQGPKLLIQFQNNGVVDDSQLPKDRFSAERLKGVDSTLKIQPAKLEDSAVYLCASSPDLRVAGNTIYFGEGSWLTVV.

The rearrangement links TRBV5-1 to TRBJ2-2; D uncertain. Trimming stripped 0 bases from V and 6 bases from J, with 6 bases between. Germline CDR1 and CDR2: SGHRS and YFSETQ. This CDR3 has 13 residues. This CDR3 is CASSLDLPGELFF. The CDR3 DNA sequence: TGCGCCAGCAGCTTGGACCTACCCGGGGAGCTGTTTTTT.

This clonotype was counted a few times. The V call is TRBV10-3, the J call TRBJ1-5; no reliable D call. The CDR3 has 12 amino acids. The V end lost 10 bases, the J end lost 3 bases, and 10 bases lay between the germline ends. Germline assignment: CDR1 ENHRY and CDR2 SYGVKD. The CDR3 here is CASQETNQPQHF. The CDR3 region has the DNA TGTGCCAGTCAGGAAACCAATCAGCCCCAGCATTTT.

Ten or more counts support this clonotype. The genes are TRBV7-2 and TRBJ2-3; no reliable D call. Per germline, CDR1 SGHTA and CDR2 FQGNSA. CDR3 length: 11 amino acids. Trimming stripped 1 base from V and 6 bases from J, with 2 bases between. CDR3 residues: CASSLVDTQYF. The CDR3 coding sequence is TGTGCCAGCAGCTTAGTTGATACGCAGTATTTT.

This clonotype was recorded many times. The rearrangement joins TRBV10-2 to TRBJ2-3, with 14 bases aligning to TRBD2. This CDR3 has 14 residues. CDR1 is WSHSY, CDR2 SAAADI, per germline. V lost 6 bases and J lost 6; bases outside the gene matches: 2. The CDR3 region is CASRGLAGEDTQYF. In nucleotides, the CDR3 is TGCGCCAGCAGGGGACTAGCGGGGGAGGATACGCAGTATTTT.

This clonotype was recorded many times. For the CDR3, the DNA is TGTGCCAGCAGCTCCACAGGGGTTGGGGCCAACGTCCTGACTTTC. Its translation: CASSSTGVGANVLTF. This chain uses TRBV7-6 with TRBJ2-6; 7 bases are shared with TRBD1. The CDR3 has 15 residues. In germline, CDR1 is SGHVS, CDR2 FNYEAQ. V dropped 4 bases and J dropped 3; count of bases not matched to a gene: 3. Full variable domain (rest looked up from reference TRBV7-6 and TRBJ2-6): GAGVSQSPRYKVTKRGQDVALRCDPISGHVSLYWYRQALGQGPEFLTYFNYEAQQDKSGLPNDRFSAERPEGSISTLTIQRTEQRDSAMYRCASSSTGVGANVLTFGAGSRLTVL.

This clonotype was detected many times. V usage is TRBV5-1 and J usage is TRBJ2-7, with D perhaps matching TRBD2 (5 bases). The CDR3 runs to 13 residues. Trimming pared 0 bases from V and 6 bases from J, leaving 10 bases between. CDR1 SGHRS and CDR2 YFSETQ come from the germline V gene. The CDR3: CASSLGRGSEQYF. CDR3 sequence (DNA): TGCGCCAGCAGCTTGGGTCGGGGTTCCGAGCAGTACTTC. Based on the CDR3 plus reference TRBV5-1 and TRBJ2-7, the full variable domain is KAGVTQTPRYLIKTRGQQVTLSCSPISGHRSVSWYQQTPGQGLQFLFEYFSETQRNKGNFPGRFSGRQFSNSRSEMNVSTLELGDSALYLCASSLGRGSEQYFGPGTRLTVT.

There are a few counts of this clonotype. The V and J genes are TRBV18 and TRBJ2-7; D is unclear. Trimming took off 4 bases at V and 2 bases at J, with 9 bases between the two ends. The CDR3 runs 13 residues. Germline values: CDR1 KGHSH, CDR2 LQKENI. This chain's CDR3 is CASSLAETYEQYF. For the CDR3, the DNA is TGTGCCAGCTCACTCGCCGAGACCTACGAGCAGTACTTC.

The chain couples TRBV18 to TRBJ1-3, with unresolved D. With 1 base removed from V and 3 bases from J, the gap between germline ends came to 10 bases. The CDR3 covers 15 residues. The germline V gene has CDR1 KGHSH and CDR2 LQKENI. CDR3: CASSPQGQLGNTIYF. Here the CDR3 DNA reads TGTGCCAGCTCACCACAAGGGCAGCTTGGAAACACCATATATTTT.

There are a few counts of this clonotype. The V and J genes are TRBV30 and TRBJ1-1; D call uncertain. CDR3 length: 11 amino acids. Germline V gene lookup returns CDR1 GTSNPN and CDR2 SVGIG (reference sequence). V was clipped by 2 bases and J by 1 base, with 2 bases between them. The CDR3 loop reads CAWSRNTEAFF. The CDR3 nucleotides read TGTGCCTGGAGTAGGAACACTGAAGCTTTCTTT.

The chain links TRBV14 to TRBJ2-1; 8 nucleotides match TRBD2. Looked up from germline, CDR1 is SGHDN and CDR2 is FVKESK. This CDR3 is 16 amino acids long. J was trimmed by 3 bases and V by 3 bases; bases with no gene match: 7. The chain's CDR3 is CASSHAGGTLYNEQFF. For the CDR3, the DNA is TGTGCCAGCAGCCACGCGGGAGGTACCCTCTACAATGAGCAGTTCTTC.

This clonotype was found a few times. The V and J genes are TRBV20-1 and TRBJ1-2; D is undetermined. This CDR3 has 13 residues. Germline CDR1 DFQATT, CDR2 SNEGSKA (reference sequence). The V gene lost 1 base and the J gene lost 7 bases, with 13 bases spanning the gap. In DNA, the CDR3 is TGCAGTGCTAGAGTCGCGGTCCCGCCTGGCTACACCTTC. Its protein product is CSARVAVPPGYTF.